This T cell receptor (beta chain) was obtained from a study of blood T cell repertoires in COVID-19 (dated by TCRdb to between 2020 and 2021). Regarding the research as a whole: Samples from collaborators originated in the United States, Italy and Spain and spanned both the acute and convalescent phases of COVID-19. The prospective study material was composed of cDNA or gDNA derived from T cells, B-cell-depleted T cells, or PBMCs. The sample metadata nearly always contained a de-identified subject ID, COVID-19 status, age in years and sex. Where available, HLA class I and class II types were obtained from metadata supplied by the sample provider rather than from assay-based typing. The samples were drawn from the first 160 participants of the ongoing ImmuneRACE study and from 1,254 subjects provided by 6 global collaborators. The repertoires were made available in a free public database intended to serve as a resource for research on the immune response to SARS-CoV-2. Deeply sampled blood TCRbeta repertoires from subjects exposed to, actively infected with, or recovered from COVID-19 were included in the dataset. Summary of the overall study and its limitations: How much clinical and demographic metadata was included differed by source and by participant, and the metadata was provided uncurated.

TCRbeta CDR3 regions were amplified from genomic DNA by means of the immunoSEQ Assay, a bias-controlled multiplex PCR. The study's processing was this. The number of nucleated cells in each sample was estimated by amplification of reference gene primers within the assay. Sequence reads were collapsed and filtered to measure the absolute abundance of every unique TCRbeta CDR3 rearrangement. For each sample, productive Simpson clonality was calculated by taking the square root of Simpson's diversity index across productive rearrangements. This immuneACCESS table, as held by TCRdb, lists in-frame sequences with V and J called but not all clones. Of the missing ones, under half trace to an unresolved V gene in checked studies; the others have no known cause. V and J calls and clone size are those listed in that table; D and trimming were worked out from the DNA. Counted in this sample were about 240,000 clones; roughly 89% of them appeared once. The top ten clones comprise more than 3.5% of the sample.

A few counts support this clone. What this receptor recognizes is not known. Base-call qualities are not available, and no considerably larger clone is one nucleotide away. CDR1 SGHNT and CDR2 YYREEE are derived from the germline V gene (reference sequence). Measured from the cysteine to the phenylalanine, the CDR3 is 14 residues long. The entry retains the CDR3 DNA only, 42 bases that are in frame from base 1. Trimming accounts for 4 bases at V and 6 bases at J, while the number of junction bases matched to no gene is 7. Enrolling through a virtual design, the prospective study's participants ranged in age from roughly 18 to 100 years and lived across 20 to 30 United States geographic areas. In the prospective study, cohorts were assigned on the basis of participant-reported clinical history obtained from a screening survey and a study questionnaire. Recovered participants in ImmuneRACE Cohort 3 were defined by two consecutive negative NP/OP PCR tests, clearance by a healthcare professional, or resolution of symptoms. In the prospective study, whole blood, serum and a nasopharyngeal or oropharyngeal swab were collected from each participant by mobile phlebotomists. Prospective study participants could optionally give additional blood draws and questionnaires over an approximately two-month period. Before DNA extraction, prospective study blood samples were shipped either frozen or at room temperature.

The sequence derives from a woman aged 25 to 39 who had recovered from COVID-19. Recombination joined TRBV5-4 with TRBJ1-5, with 7 bases in between that match TRBD1. Sequencing input: PBMCs or T cells enriched from blood (not recorded which). CDR3 loop: CASSTAGGGQPQHF. The DNA sequence is TGTGCCAGCAGCACCGCAGGGGGAGGTCAGCCCCAGCATTTT.